One sample yielded the 5 T cell receptor beta chains listed below, sequenced in a study of T cells in localized non-small cell lung cancer. The data were produced by immunoSEQ multiplex PCR, yet TCRdb's version contains in-frame clones alone and is incomplete. The sample has roughly 6,800 clones, about 15% seen once. Sequenced here: normal lung tissue next to the tumor, sampled before any cancer treatment. These TCRs come from a male donor aged 60 or older with stage II squamous cell lung carcinoma.

This clone is judged medium-sized (0.01 to 0.1%). A read error may account for a junction end that differs from germline. CDR3 sequence (DNA): TGTGCCAGCACCCGACCTGACAGGGCGGTTCAGGACTTC. As protein: CASTRPDRAVQDF. The chain employs TRBV6-8 and TRBJ2-7; the match to TRBD1 covers 7 bases. This CDR3 comprises 13 residues. From germline, CDR1 is MNHGY and CDR2 SAAAGT.

This clone was observed a few times. The chain has TRBV30 and TRBJ2-5, with 10 bases lining up with TRBD2. The V segment lost 0 bases and the J segment 4 bases; nucleotides outside the gene matches: 8. The CDR3 length is 16 residues. Germline V CDR1 and CDR2: GTSNPN, SVGIG (reference sequence). Written as DNA, the CDR3 is TGTGCCTGGAGTGTTAAACTCCGGACTAGCGGAGAGACCCAGTACTTC. Its translation: CAWSVKLRTSGETQYF.

This clone has only a few counts. This chain's CDR3 is CASSIDLGSEAFF. The CDR3, as DNA: TGTGCCAGTAGTATAGATCTGGGGTCTGAAGCTTTCTTT. The V gene is TRBV19, the J gene TRBJ1-1; D call uncertain. Germline assignment: CDR1 LNHDA and CDR2 SQIVND (reference sequence). This CDR3 comprises 13 residues. Trimming took off 0 bases at V and 6 bases at J, with 8 bases between the two ends.

This sequence joins TRBV19 and TRBJ2-3, with a weak D call TRBD2 (6 bases). Trimming removed 5 bases at V and 0 bases at J, with 18 bases between. This CDR3 is 17 amino acids long. Germline-derived CDR1 and CDR2 are LNHDA and SQIVND (reference sequence). The CDR3 loop is CASSLSSIAASTDTQYF. The CDR3 DNA sequence: TGTGCCAGTAGTCTCTCGAGCATAGCGGCTAGCACAGATACGCAGTATTTT. Based on the CDR3 plus reference TRBV19 and TRBJ2-3, the full variable domain is DGGITQSPKYLFRKEGQNVTLSCEQNLNHDAMYWYRQDPGQGLRLIYYSQIVNDFQKGDIAEGYSVSREKKESFPLTVTSAQKNPTAFYLCASSLSSIAASTDTQYFGPGTRLTVL.

A note on this clone: A read error may account for a junction end that differs from germline. The genes are TRBV6-8 and TRBJ2-7; D unresolved. The length of the CDR3 is 14 residues. The germline gives CDR1 MNHGY, CDR2 SAAAGT. The CDR3 DNA is TGTGCCATCAGTGGCTCTTCTATCCCCTACGAGCAGTACTTC. Translation: CAISGSSIPYEQYF.